This record looks at one TCR beta chain sequence and its context. This entry comes from a study of blood T cell repertoires in COVID-19. Whole-study context: The analysed material was cDNA or gDNA that came from T cells, B-cell-depleted T cells, or PBMCs.

In the authors' workflow: Amplification of reference gene primers provided the estimated nucleated cell counts. Method: immunoSEQ multiplex PCR; TCRdb's copy keeps in-frame clones and lacks some. The V and J calls and clone size come from that table; D and trimming were worked out from the DNA. The top ten hold 1.5% to 2% of the sample, which has roughly 320,000 clones, roughly 90% seen once. Seattle's cohort entered during active infection and was followed longitudinally. The sequence came from a woman aged 25 to 45 with COVID-19, enrolled during active disease. Sequencing was done on a sample of peripheral blood.

The CDR3 loop is CASSLVLGQGETQYF. CDR3 nucleotides: TGCGCCAGCAGCTTGGTTCTGGGGCAAGGAGAGACCCAGTACTTC. The rearrangement links TRBV5-1 to TRBJ2-5; D is perhaps TRBD1 (5 bases). CDR3 length: 15 residues. Germline V CDR1 and CDR2: SGHRS, YFSETQ. Trimming pared 0 bases from V and 4 bases from J, leaving 13 bases between.